This T cell receptor (beta chain) was documented in a study of PD-1 blockade in classical Hodgkin lymphoma. Study observations and caveats: Diminished baseline TCR diversity has been reported in newly diagnosed patients relative to healthy donors.

Some clones are missing from TCRdb's copy, which holds only in-frame ones; the method was immunoSEQ multiplex PCR. The sample comprises over 25,000 clones, 90% to 95% of which are singletons, and 2% to 2.5% rests with the top ten. This clone was detected only a few times. Its antigen is not identified. V lost 5 bases to trimming and J lost 5 bases, with 16 bases between them. Germline V gene data show CDR1 as MNHEY and CDR2 as SVGAGI. CDR3 size: 15 residues. Time point of the sample: newly diagnosed, previously untreated cHL patient sample. It was PBMCs in newly diagnosed, untreated classical Hodgkin lymphoma that served as comparison.

The TCR comes from a human donor with classical Hodgkin lymphoma. The rearrangement links TRBV6-5 to TRBJ1-5; possibly TRBD1 for D (6 bases). The sample was peripheral blood mononuclear cells (PBMCs). CDR3 protein: CASSPGQLPYQPQHF. In DNA, the CDR3 is TGTGCCAGCAGTCCAGGACAGCTCCCTTATCAGCCCCAGCATTTT.